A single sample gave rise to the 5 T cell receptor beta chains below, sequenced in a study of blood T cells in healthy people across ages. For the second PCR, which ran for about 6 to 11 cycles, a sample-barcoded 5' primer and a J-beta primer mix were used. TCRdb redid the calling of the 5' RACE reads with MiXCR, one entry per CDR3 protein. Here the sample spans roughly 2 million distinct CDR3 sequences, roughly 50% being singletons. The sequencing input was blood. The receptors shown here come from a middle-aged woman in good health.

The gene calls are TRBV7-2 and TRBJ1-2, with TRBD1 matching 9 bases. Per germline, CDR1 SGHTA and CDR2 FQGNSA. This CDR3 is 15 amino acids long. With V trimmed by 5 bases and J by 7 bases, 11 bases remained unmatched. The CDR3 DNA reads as TGTGCCAGCAGCCCTCAACCTCAGACAGGGGGTGGCTACACCTTC. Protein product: CASSPQPQTGGGYTF.

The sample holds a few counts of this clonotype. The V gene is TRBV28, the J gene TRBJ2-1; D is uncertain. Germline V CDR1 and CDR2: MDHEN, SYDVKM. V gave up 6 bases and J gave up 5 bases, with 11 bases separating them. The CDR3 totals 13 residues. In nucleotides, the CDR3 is TGTGCCAGCAGCCCGGACCTCGACAATGAGCAGTTCTTC. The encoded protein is CASSPDLDNEQFF.

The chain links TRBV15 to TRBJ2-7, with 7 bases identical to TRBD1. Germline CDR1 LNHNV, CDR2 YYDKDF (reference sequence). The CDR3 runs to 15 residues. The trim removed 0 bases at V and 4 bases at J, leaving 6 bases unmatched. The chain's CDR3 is CATSRDQGDAYEQYF. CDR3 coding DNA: TGTGCCACCAGCAGAGATCAGGGGGACGCGTACGAGCAGTACTTC.

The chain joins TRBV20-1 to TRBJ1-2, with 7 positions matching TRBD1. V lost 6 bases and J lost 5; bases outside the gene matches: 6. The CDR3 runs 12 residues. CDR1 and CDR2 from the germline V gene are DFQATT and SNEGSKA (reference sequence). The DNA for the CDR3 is TGCAGTGCCCCGAGACAGGGTTATGGCTACACCTTC. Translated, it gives CSAPRQGYGYTF.

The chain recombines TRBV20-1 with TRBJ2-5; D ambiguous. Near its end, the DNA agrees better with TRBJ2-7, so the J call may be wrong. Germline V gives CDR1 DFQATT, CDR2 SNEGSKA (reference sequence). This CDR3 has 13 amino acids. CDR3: CSARDFFEPEQYF. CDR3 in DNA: TGCAGTGCTAGAGACTTCTTCGAACCCGAGCAGTACTTC.